This T cell receptor (beta chain) was obtained from a study of technical replicates of blood from a few donors. This table comes from immunoSEQ multiplex PCR, and its TCRdb copy is limited to in-frame clones, with some not included. The table has tens of thousands of clones, 75% to 85% seen once; the top ten hold approximately 3.5%. V shed 3 bases and J 6 bases; nucleotides not matched to a gene: 7. This CDR3 contains 14 residues. CDR1 and CDR2 from the germline V gene are GTSNPN and SVGIG (reference sequence). The TCR comes from a human donor in good health. Some clones in this sample may be carry-over from other donors' samples. The chain has TRBV30 and TRBJ2-7, with 11 nucleotides matching TRBD2. The material sequenced was PBMCs. CDR3 nucleotides: TGTGCCTGGAGACTAGCGGGAGTACCTCGCGAGCAGTACTTC. It encodes CAWRLAGVPREQYF.